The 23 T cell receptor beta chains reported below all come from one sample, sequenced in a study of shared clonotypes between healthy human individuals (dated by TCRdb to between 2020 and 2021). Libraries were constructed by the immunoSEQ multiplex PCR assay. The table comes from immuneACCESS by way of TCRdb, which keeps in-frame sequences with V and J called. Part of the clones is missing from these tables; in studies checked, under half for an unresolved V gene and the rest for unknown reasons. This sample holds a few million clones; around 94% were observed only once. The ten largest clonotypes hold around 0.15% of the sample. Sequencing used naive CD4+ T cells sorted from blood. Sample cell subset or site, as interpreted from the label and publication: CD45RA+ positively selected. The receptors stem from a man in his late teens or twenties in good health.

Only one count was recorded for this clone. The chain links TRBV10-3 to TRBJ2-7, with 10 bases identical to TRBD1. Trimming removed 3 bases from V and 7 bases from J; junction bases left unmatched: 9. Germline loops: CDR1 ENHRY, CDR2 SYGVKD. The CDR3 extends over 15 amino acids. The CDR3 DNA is TGTGCCATCAGTGAAAGACAGGGGGCGCTTGGGGAGCAGTACTTC. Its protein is CAISERQGALGEQYF.

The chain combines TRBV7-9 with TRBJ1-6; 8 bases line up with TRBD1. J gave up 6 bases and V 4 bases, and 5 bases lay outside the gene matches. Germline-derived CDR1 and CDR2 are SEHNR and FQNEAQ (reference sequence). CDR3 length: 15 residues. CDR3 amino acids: CASSSTGEANSPLHF. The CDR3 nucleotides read TGTGCCAGCAGCTCGACAGGGGAGGCTAATTCACCCCTCCACTTT.

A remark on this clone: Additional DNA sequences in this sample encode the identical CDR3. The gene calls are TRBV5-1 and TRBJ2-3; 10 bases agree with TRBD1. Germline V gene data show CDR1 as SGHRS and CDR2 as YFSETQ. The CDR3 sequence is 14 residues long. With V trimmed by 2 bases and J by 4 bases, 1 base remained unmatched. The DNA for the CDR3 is TGCGCCAGCAGCTTAGGGACAGGGGCAGATACGCAGTATTTT. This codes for CASSLGTGADTQYF.

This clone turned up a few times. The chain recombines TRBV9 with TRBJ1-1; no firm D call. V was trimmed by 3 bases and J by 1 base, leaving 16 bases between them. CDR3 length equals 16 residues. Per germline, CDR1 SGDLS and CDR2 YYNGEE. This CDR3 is CASSATPGGKNTEAFF. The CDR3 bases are TGTGCCAGCAGCGCCACCCCCGGAGGGAAGAACACTGAAGCTTTCTTT. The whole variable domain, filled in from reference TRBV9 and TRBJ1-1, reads DSGVTQTPKHLITATGQRVTLRCSPRSGDLSVYWYQQSLDQGLQFLIQYYNGEERAKGNILERFSAQQFPDLHSELNLSSLELGDSALYFCASSATPGGKNTEAFFGQGTRLTVV.

The DNA of the CDR3 is TGTGCCAGCAGCGAACGGACTAGCGGGAATGAGCAGTTCTTC. Its protein product is CASSERTSGNEQFF. V is TRBV5-4 and J is TRBJ2-1, with 11 nucleotides matching TRBD2. Germline values: CDR1 SGHNT, CDR2 YYREEE (reference sequence). The trim removed 4 bases at V and 7 bases at J, leaving 4 bases unmatched. The CDR3 has 14 residues.

The CDR3 coding sequence is TGCGCCAGCAGTGTCCGAGGGGCGGTACAAGAGACCCAGTACTTC. Translated: CASSVRGAVQETQYF. The chain recombines TRBV10-2 with TRBJ2-5; TRBD1 or TRBD2 may be the D gene (5 bases each). The length of the CDR3 is 15 residues. Germline values: CDR1 WSHSY, CDR2 SAAADI. Trimming took 4 bases from V and 2 from J, leaving 14 bases between them.

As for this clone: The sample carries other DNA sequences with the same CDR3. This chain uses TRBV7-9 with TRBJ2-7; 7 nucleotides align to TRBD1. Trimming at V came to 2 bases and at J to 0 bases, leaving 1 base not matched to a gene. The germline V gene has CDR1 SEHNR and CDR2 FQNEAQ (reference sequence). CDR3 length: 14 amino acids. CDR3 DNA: TGTGCCAGCAGCTTACAGGGGGTCTCCTACGAGCAGTACTTC. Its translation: CASSLQGVSYEQYF.

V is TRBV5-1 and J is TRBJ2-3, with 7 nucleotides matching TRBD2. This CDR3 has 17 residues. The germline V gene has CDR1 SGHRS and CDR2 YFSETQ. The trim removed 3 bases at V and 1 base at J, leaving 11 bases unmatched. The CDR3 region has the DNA TGCGCCAGCAGCTGGGGATACGTAACTAGCGGCACAGATACGCAGTATTTT. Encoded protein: CASSWGYVTSGTDTQYF.

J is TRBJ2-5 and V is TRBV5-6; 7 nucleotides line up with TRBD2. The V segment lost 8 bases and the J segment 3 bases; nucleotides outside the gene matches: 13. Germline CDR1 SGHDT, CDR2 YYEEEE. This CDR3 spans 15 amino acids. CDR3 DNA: TGTGCCAGTAGTAACCGGGACTATAAAGAAGAGACCCAGTACTTC. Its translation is CASSNRDYKEETQYF.

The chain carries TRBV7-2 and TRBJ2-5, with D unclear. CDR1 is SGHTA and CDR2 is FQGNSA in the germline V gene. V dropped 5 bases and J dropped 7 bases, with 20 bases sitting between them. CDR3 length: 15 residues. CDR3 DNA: TGTGCCAGCAGCCCAACAGCCAGCCTATGGGGGACCCAGTACTTC. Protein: CASSPTASLWGTQYF.

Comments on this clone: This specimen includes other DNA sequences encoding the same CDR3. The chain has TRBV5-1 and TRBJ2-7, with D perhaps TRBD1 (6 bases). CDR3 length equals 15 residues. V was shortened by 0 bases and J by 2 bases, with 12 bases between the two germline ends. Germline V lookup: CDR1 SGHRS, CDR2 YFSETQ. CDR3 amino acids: CASSLGQGLTYEQYF. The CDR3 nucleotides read TGCGCCAGCAGCTTGGGGCAGGGGCTGACCTACGAGCAGTACTTC.

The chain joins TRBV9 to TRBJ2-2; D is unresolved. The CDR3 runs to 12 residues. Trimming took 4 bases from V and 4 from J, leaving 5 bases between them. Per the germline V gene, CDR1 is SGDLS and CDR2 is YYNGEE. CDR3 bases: TGTGCCAGCAGCACAGCCACCGGGGAGCTGTTTTTT. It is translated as CASSTATGELFF.

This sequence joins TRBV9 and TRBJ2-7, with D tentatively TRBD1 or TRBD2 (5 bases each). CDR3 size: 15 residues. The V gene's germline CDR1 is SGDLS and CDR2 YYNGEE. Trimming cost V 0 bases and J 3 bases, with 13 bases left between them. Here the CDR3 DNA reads TGTGCCAGCAGCGTAGACGGGACCGCTAGCTACGAGCAGTACTTC. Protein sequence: CASSVDGTASYEQYF.

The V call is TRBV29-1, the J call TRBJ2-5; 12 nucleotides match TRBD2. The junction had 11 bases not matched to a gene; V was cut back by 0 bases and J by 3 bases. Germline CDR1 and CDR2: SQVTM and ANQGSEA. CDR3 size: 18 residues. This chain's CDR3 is CSVEDPVASGRAKETQYF. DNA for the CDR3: TGCAGCGTTGAAGACCCCGTGGCTAGCGGGAGGGCAAAAGAGACCCAGTACTTC.

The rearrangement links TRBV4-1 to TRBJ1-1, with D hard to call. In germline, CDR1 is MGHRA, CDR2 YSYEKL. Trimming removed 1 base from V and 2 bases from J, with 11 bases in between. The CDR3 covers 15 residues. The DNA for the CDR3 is TGCGCCAGCAGCCAAGTATATACGCCCAACACTGAAGCTTTCTTT. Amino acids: CASSQVYTPNTEAFF.

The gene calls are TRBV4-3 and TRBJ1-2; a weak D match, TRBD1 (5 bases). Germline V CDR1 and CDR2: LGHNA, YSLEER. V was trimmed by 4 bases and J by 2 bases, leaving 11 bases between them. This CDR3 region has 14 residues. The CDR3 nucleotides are TGCGCCAGCAGCCCGCAGGGTGGGAACTATGGCTACACCTTC. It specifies CASSPQGGNYGYTF.

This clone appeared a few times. CDR3 loop: CASSGGGTEAFF. The CDR3 DNA is TGTGCCAGCAGCGGCGGCGGGACAGAAGCTTTCTTT. The V and J genes are TRBV7-2 and TRBJ1-1, with a weak D call TRBD1 (6 bases). CDR3 size: 12 residues. CDR1 and CDR2 (germline): SGHTA, FQGNSA. The V end lost 5 bases, the J end lost 8 bases, and 12 bases lay between the germline ends.

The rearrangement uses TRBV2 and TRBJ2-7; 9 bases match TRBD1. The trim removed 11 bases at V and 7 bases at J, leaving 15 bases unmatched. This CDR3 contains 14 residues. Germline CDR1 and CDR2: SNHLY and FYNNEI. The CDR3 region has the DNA TGTGCCGGAATGGGACAGGGCGATCTGGTGGAGCAGTACTTC. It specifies CAGMGQGDLVEQYF.

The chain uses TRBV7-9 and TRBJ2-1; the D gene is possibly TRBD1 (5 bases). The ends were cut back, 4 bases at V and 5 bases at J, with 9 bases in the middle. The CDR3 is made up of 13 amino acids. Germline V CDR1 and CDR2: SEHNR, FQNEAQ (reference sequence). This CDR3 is CASSSRVDNEQFF. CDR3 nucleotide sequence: TGTGCCAGCAGCTCCAGGGTAGACAATGAGCAGTTCTTC.

The CDR3 nucleotides read TGTGCCAGCAGCTTGCCAGATCAGGGGCTAAACTATGGCTACACCTTC. Translated: CASSLPDQGLNYGYTF. The V call is TRBV5-4, the J call TRBJ1-2, with D maybe TRBD1 (6 bases). The CDR3 is 16 amino acids. V was trimmed by 1 base and J by 2 bases, leaving 15 bases between them. Germline V CDR1 and CDR2: SGHNT, YYREEE (reference sequence).

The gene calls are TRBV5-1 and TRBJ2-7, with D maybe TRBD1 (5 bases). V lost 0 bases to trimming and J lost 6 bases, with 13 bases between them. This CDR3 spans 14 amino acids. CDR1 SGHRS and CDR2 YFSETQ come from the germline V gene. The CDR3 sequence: CASSLEAGLGEQYF. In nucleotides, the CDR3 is TGCGCCAGCAGCTTGGAAGCAGGGTTGGGCGAGCAGTACTTC.

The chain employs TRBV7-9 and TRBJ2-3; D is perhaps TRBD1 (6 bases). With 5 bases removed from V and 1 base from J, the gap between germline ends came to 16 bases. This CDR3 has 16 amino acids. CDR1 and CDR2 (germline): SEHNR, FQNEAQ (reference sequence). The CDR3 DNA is TGTGCCAGCAGCCCGGACCAGGGGATCCGCACAGATACGCAGTATTTT. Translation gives CASSPDQGIRTDTQYF.

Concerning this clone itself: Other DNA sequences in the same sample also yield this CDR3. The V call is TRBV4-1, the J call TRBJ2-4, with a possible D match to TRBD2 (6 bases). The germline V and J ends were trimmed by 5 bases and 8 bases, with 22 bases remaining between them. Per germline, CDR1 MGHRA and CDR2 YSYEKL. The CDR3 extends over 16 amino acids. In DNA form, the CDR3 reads TGCGCCAGCAGCTTAACAAGACTAGTTATGGTAGACATTCAGTACTTC. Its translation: CASSLTRLVMVDIQYF.